The 19 T cell receptor beta chains below all came from one sample that was sequenced in a study of cytomegalovirus exposure and HLA in healthy donors. The PCR used 60 Vbeta and 13 Jbeta primers. Profiling relied on immunoSEQ multiplex PCR, and the TCRdb table lists in-frame clones only, not all of them. The data contain 200,000 or so clones, 75% to 80% of them singletons. The sample taken for sequencing was PBMCs. Receptor source: a woman in her twenties or thirties in good health and CMV-seropositive.

In its sample, this clone was seen once. The V gene is TRBV19, the J gene TRBJ1-3, with no clear D. V was clipped by 5 bases and J by 0 bases, with 8 bases between them. Germline CDR1 reads LNHDA; CDR2 reads SQIVND (reference sequence). This CDR3 is 14 amino acids long. CDR3 region: CASSALYSGNTIYF. Written as DNA, the CDR3 is TGTGCCAGTAGTGCGCTGTACTCTGGAAACACCATATATTTT.

The rearrangement joins TRBV28 to TRBJ1-1, with 9 bases lining up with TRBD1. Germline V lookup: CDR1 MDHEN, CDR2 SYDVKM. The ends lost 6 bases at V and 3 bases at J; junction bases unmatched: 5. This CDR3 spans 14 amino acids. The CDR3 spells CASSLTGGDTEAFF. CDR3 nucleotide sequence: TGTGCCAGCAGCCTGACAGGGGGAGACACTGAAGCTTTCTTT.

This chain joins TRBV5-1 and TRBJ2-1, with 9 positions matching TRBD2. Germline V gives CDR1 SGHRS, CDR2 YFSETQ. CDR3 length: 14 amino acids. V was pared by 2 bases and J by 9 bases, with 6 bases of the junction left unmatched. The CDR3 loop reads CASSFSSGNTEQFF. DNA for the CDR3: TGCGCCAGCAGCTTTTCTAGCGGGAATACTGAGCAGTTCTTC.

V usage is TRBV7-2 and J usage is TRBJ1-5; D unresolved. The length of the CDR3 is 13 residues. Germline V gives CDR1 SGHTA, CDR2 FQGNSA. Deletions cut 3 bases from V and 3 bases from J, with 6 bases between. CDR3 sequence reads: CASSLGPNQPQHF. The CDR3, as DNA: TGTGCCAGCAGCTTGGGCCCCAATCAGCCCCAGCATTTT.

This clone was observed a handful of times. The rearrangement joins TRBV6-1 to TRBJ2-7; perhaps TRBD2 as D (6 bases). CDR3 length: 14 residues. Germline V gene sequence: CDR1 MNHNS, CDR2 SASEGT. V was trimmed by 7 bases and J by 2 bases, leaving 15 bases between them. CDR3 residues: CASKDGGGPYEQYF. The CDR3 nucleotides read TGTGCCAGCAAGGACGGGGGAGGTCCCTACGAGCAGTACTTC.

The chain is built from TRBV4-1 and TRBJ2-3, with 9 bases that match TRBD1. Germline lookup yields CDR1 MGHRA and CDR2 YSYEKL. V was clipped by 1 base and J by 6 bases; unmatched bases: 14. The CDR3 totals 18 residues. In DNA form, the CDR3 reads TGCGCCAGCAGCCAAGTCGTAGGGTGGGACAGGGCAAGTGATACGCAGTATTTT. As protein: CASSQVVGWDRASDTQYF.

This clone has a handful of counts. For the CDR3, the DNA is TGTGCCAGCAGCTACCCCGGACTAGAGCTCTCCGATACGCAGTATTTT. Amino acid sequence: CASSYPGLELSDTQYF. The chain links TRBV11-2 to TRBJ2-3; 7 nucleotides align to TRBD2. The germline gives CDR1 SGHAT, CDR2 FQNNGV. The J segment lost 6 bases and the V segment lost 4 bases, leaving 13 bases of the junction unmatched. The CDR3 spans 16 residues. The full variable domain, with the rest looked up from reference TRBV11-2 and TRBJ2-3, is EAGVAQSPRYKIIEKRQSVAFWCNPISGHATLYWYQQILGQGPKLLIQFQNNGVVDDSQLPKDRFSAERLKGVDSTLKIQPAKLEDSAVYLCASSYPGLELSDTQYFGPGTRLTVL.

This rearrangement joins TRBV4-1 to TRBJ1-5; D call uncertain. The CDR3 length is 17 residues. Germline CDR1 is MGHRA and CDR2 is YSYEKL. The V gene lost 4 bases and the J gene lost 3 bases, with 19 bases spanning the gap. CDR3 in amino acids: CASSLKEDLTSNQPQHF. In DNA, the CDR3 is TGCGCCAGCAGCCTAAAGGAGGATCTAACTTCCAATCAGCCCCAGCATTTT.

A few counts support this clone. The chain employs TRBV6-1 and TRBJ1-1, with TRBD1 matching over 8 bases. Looked up from germline, CDR1 is MNHNS and CDR2 is SASEGT. V lost 1 base, J lost 8 bases, and 6 bases stayed unmatched. The CDR3 is 14 residues long. The CDR3 DNA follows: TGTGCCAGCAGTGAAGGAGATTGGGACAGGGAAGCTTTCTTT. This codes for CASSEGDWDREAFF.

The genes are TRBV6-1 and TRBJ2-7, with D tentatively TRBD1 (5 bases). Looked up from germline, CDR1 is MNHNS and CDR2 is SASEGT. The V gene lost 11 bases and the J gene lost 3 bases, with 14 bases spanning the gap. The CDR3 extends over 12 amino acids. In nucleotides, the CDR3 is TGTGCCGTTCAACAGGAATTCTACGAGCAGTACTTC. The encoded protein is CAVQQEFYEQYF.

This rearrangement joins TRBV19 to TRBJ2-7; 9 bases align to TRBD1. The germline V gene encodes CDR1 LNHDA and CDR2 SQIVND (reference sequence). The CDR3 totals 17 residues. V was pared by 5 bases and J by 2 bases, with 13 bases of the junction left unmatched. The CDR3 sequence is CASSLNRGQGPPYEQYF. In nucleotides, the CDR3 is TGTGCCAGTAGTCTCAACAGAGGACAGGGGCCACCCTACGAGCAGTACTTC.

This clone appeared a few times. V is TRBV27 and J is TRBJ1-4; D remains unclear. The length of the CDR3 is 14 residues. Between the trimmed V and J ends, which lost 3 bases and 1 base, there was a span of 6 bases. The germline gives CDR1 MNHEY, CDR2 SMNVEV (reference sequence). CDR3 nucleotides: TGTGCCAGCAGTTTCTTAGAAACTAATGAAAAACTGTTTTTT. Its translation: CASSFLETNEKLFF.

The gene calls are TRBV27 and TRBJ2-2, with a tentative D call TRBD2 (6 bases). Trimming removed 7 bases at V and 3 bases at J, with 9 bases between. CDR3 length equals 13 residues. Germline CDR1 MNHEY, CDR2 SMNVEV (reference sequence). CDR3 protein: CASISGDTGELFF. CDR3 bases: TGTGCCAGCATTTCGGGGGACACCGGGGAGCTGTTTTTT.

This clone appeared a few times. The chain's CDR3 is CAISHDRVRAGEQYF. CDR3 in DNA: TGTGCCATCAGCCACGACAGGGTAAGGGCGGGCGAGCAGTACTTC. The chain carries TRBV10-3 and TRBJ2-7; 7 positions agree with TRBD1. V was clipped by 6 bases and J by 6 bases; unmatched bases: 14. The CDR3 covers 15 residues. Germline-derived CDR1 and CDR2 are ENHRY and SYGVKD.

The chain employs TRBV5-1 and TRBJ2-2, with TRBD2 matching 10 bases. Germline V CDR1 and CDR2: SGHRS, YFSETQ. Trimming took 4 bases from V and 7 from J; bases not matched to a gene: 10. The CDR3 runs 16 residues. The CDR3 loop is CASSPRASGSLGELFF. In DNA form, the CDR3 reads TGCGCCAGCAGCCCTAGGGCTAGCGGGAGTCTCGGGGAGCTGTTTTTT. Combining the CDR3 with reference TRBV5-1 and TRBJ2-2 gives the whole variable domain KAGVTQTPRYLIKTRGQQVTLSCSPISGHRSVSWYQQTPGQGLQFLFEYFSETQRNKGNFPGRFSGRQFSNSRSEMNVSTLELGDSALYLCASSPRASGSLGELFFGEGSRLTVL.

The chain combines TRBV14 with TRBJ2-5, with 8 bases identical to TRBD1. V lost 0 bases and J lost 4; bases outside the gene matches: 4. Germline CDR1 and CDR2: SGHDN and FVKESK. The CDR3 extends over 15 amino acids. This chain's CDR3 is CASSQDRGLSETQYF. Here the CDR3 DNA reads TGTGCCAGCAGCCAAGACAGGGGGCTGTCAGAGACCCAGTACTTC.

The chain has TRBV27 and TRBJ2-1; D perhaps matches TRBD2 (5 bases). The CDR3 extends over 13 amino acids. V dropped 4 bases and J dropped 7 bases, with 11 bases sitting between them. Germline CDR1 reads MNHEY; CDR2 reads SMNVEV (reference sequence). This CDR3 reads CASSYGERNEQFF. Here the CDR3 DNA reads TGTGCCAGCAGTTATGGGGAGAGGAATGAGCAGTTCTTC.

This clone has only a few counts. V usage is TRBV27 and J usage is TRBJ2-7, with TRBD1 matching 7 bases. This CDR3 is 14 amino acids long. The V and J ends lost 7 bases and 3 bases, in that order; junction bases with no gene match: 9. Germline V gene lookup returns CDR1 MNHEY and CDR2 SMNVEV (reference sequence). CDR3 sequence reads: CASNPTGQSYEQYF. CDR3 DNA sequence: TGTGCCAGCAATCCTACGGGACAGAGCTACGAGCAGTACTTC.

The rearrangement joins TRBV5-1 to TRBJ1-4, with 10 positions matching TRBD1. CDR1 and CDR2 (germline): SGHRS, YFSETQ. The CDR3 runs to 15 residues. V was pared by 6 bases and J by 6 bases, with 8 bases of the junction left unmatched. This CDR3 reads CASTIPGTGDEKLFF. The DNA for the CDR3 is TGCGCCAGCACCATTCCCGGGACAGGGGATGAAAAACTGTTTTTT. The full variable domain, in which reference TRBV5-1 and TRBJ1-4 provide the parts outside the CDR3, is KAGVTQTPRYLIKTRGQQVTLSCSPISGHRSVSWYQQTPGQGLQFLFEYFSETQRNKGNFPGRFSGRQFSNSRSEMNVSTLELGDSALYLCASTIPGTGDEKLFFGSGTQLSVL.